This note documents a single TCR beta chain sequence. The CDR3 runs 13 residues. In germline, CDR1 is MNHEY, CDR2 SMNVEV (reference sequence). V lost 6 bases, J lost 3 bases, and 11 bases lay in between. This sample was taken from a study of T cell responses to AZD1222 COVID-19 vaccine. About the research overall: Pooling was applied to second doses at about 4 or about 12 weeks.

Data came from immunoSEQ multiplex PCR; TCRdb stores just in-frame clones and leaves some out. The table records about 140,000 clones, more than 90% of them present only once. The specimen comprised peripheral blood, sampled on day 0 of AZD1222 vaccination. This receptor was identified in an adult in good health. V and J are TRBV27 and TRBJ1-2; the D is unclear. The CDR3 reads CASRPQIDYGYTF. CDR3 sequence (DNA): TGTGCCAGCAGGCCACAAATTGACTATGGCTACACCTTC.